This entry features one T cell receptor (beta chain) sequence. The CDR3 runs to 15 residues. Germline assignment: CDR1 MGHRA and CDR2 YSYEKL. V was shortened by 4 bases and J by 2 bases, with 12 bases between the two germline ends. These data are taken from a study of blood T cell repertoires in COVID-19. Study-wide background: Researchers got acute and convalescent COVID-19 samples from the United States, Italy and Spain. The cDNA or gDNA used as material had been derived from T cells, B-cell-depleted T cells, or PBMCs.

In the authors' workflow: For nucleated cells, counts were estimated from reference gene primer amplification. Using immunoSEQ multiplex PCR, the repertoire was profiled, and TCRdb retains in-frame clones only, with some absent. Clone size and the V and J calls come from that table; the DNA yielded D and trimming. The sample has 53,000 or so clones, 65% to 85% seen once. The sample comprised peripheral blood. This sequence originates from a man aged 65 to 85 with active or convalescent COVID-19. The chain has TRBV4-1 and TRBJ1-3, with D maybe TRBD1 (6 bases). The CDR3 region is CASSLDRSTGNTIYF. DNA of the CDR3: TGCGCCAGCAGCCTAGACAGGTCGACTGGAAACACCATATATTTT.